The rows below give T cell receptor beta chains drawn from one sample of a study of post-analysis software for immune sequencing data. MiXCR, applied by TCRdb to the PCR reads, yields one record per CDR3 protein. This repertoire shows almost 700,000 distinct CDR3 sequences, 55% to 60% found once; its top ten account for over 9%. Sequencing input: blood. The receptors derive from a girl aged 2 to 9 with multiple sclerosis. Both conserved end residues are part of each CDR3. The D gene is left open where the match is weak. Not all rows give a size; the values are once, few, many and, for expanded clones, a class.

few TRBJ2-7 TRBV7-2 TRBD1 TGTGCCAGCAGCACAGGACAGGGATCCTACGAGCAGTACTTC CASSTGQGSYEQYF
few TRBJ2-1 TRBV27 TRBD1 TGTGCCAGCAGTCTAGACAGGGCTGTCTACAATGAGCAGTTCTTC CASSLDRAVYNEQFF
- TRBJ1-1 TRBV7-9 - TGTGCCAGCAGCTCGCCCGACTTCCCTGCATGGAACACTGAAGCTTTCTTT CASSSPDFPAWNTEAFF
- TRBJ2-5 TRBV7-6 TRBD2 TGTGCCAGCAGCAGGAGCGGGAGTGGGGAGACCCAGTACTTC CASSRSGSGETQYF
- TRBJ1-1 TRBV7-2 TRBD1 TGTGCCAGCAGCTGGACAGGTTCTGAAGCTTTCTTT CASSWTGSEAFF
once TRBJ1-6 TRBV12-3/TRBV12-4 TRBD1 TGTGCCAGCAGCCGTGGACAGGGGGATAATTCACCCCTCCACTTT CASSRGQGDNSPLHF
few TRBJ1-2 TRBV20-1 - TGCAGTGCTGGGCTGGATGGCTACACCTTC CSAGLDGYTF
once TRBJ2-3 TRBV2 TRBD2 TGTGCCAGCAGGGGGACTAGTAGCACAGATACGCAGTATTTT CASRGTSSTDTQYF
few TRBJ2-5 TRBV7-6 TRBD2 TGTGCCAGCAGCGAAGGAGGGACTAGCAGGCTGGAGACCCAGTACTTC CASSEGGTSRLETQYF
once TRBJ1-2 TRBV5-1 - TGCGCCAGCAGCTTACAGGGATCCGATGGCTACACCTTC CASSLQGSDGYTF
- TRBJ2-1 TRBV20-1 TRBD1 TGCAGTGTCACGGGGCAGGGGGACTACAATGAGCAGTTCTTC CSVTGQGDYNEQFF
- TRBJ1-2 TRBV3-1 - TGTGCCAGCAGCCAAATTTCGACAGCTAACTATGGCTACACCTTC CASSQISTANYGYTF
- TRBJ1-2 TRBV9 - TGTGCCAGCAGCGTAAATCATGGCTACACCTTC CASSVNHGYTF
- TRBJ1-1 TRBV15 - TGTGCCACCAGCAGAGATCCGGGGGAGAACACTGAAGCTTTCTTT CATSRDPGENTEAFF
- TRBJ2-7 TRBV12-3/TRBV12-4 - TGTGCCAGCAGTCAAACGGACAGCAGCTCCTACGAGCAGTACTTC CASSQTDSSSYEQYF
- TRBJ2-4 TRBV9 - TGTGCCAGCAGCGAAGGTAGTCCAGCCAAAAACATTCAGTACTTC CASSEGSPAKNIQYF
- TRBJ2-1 TRBV3-1 - TGTGCCAGCAGCCAAGACTGGAATGAGCAGTTCTTC CASSQDWNEQFF